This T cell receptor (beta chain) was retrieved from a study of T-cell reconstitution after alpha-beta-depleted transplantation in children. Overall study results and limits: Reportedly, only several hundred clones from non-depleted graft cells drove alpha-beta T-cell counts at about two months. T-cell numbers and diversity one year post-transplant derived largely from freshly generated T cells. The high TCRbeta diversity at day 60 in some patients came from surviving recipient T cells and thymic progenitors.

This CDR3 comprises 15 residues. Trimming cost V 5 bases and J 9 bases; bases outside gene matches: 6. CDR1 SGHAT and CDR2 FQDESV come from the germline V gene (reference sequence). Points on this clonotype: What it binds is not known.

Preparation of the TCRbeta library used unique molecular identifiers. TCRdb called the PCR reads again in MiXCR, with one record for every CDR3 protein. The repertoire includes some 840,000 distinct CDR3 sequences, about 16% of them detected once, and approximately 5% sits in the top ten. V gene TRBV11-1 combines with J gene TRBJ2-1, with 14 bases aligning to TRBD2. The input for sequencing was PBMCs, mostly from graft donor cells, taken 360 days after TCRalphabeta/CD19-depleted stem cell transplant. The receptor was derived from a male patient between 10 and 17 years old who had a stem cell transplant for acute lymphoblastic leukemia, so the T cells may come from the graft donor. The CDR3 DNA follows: TGTGCCAGCAGCATGGGACTAGCGGGAGTTATTGAGCAGTTCTTC. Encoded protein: CASSMGLAGVIEQFF.